These 6 T cell receptor beta chains share one sample of origin, sequenced in a study of blood T cell repertoires in COVID-19. Only in-frame clones appear in the TCRdb table, and some are missing; sequencing was by immunoSEQ multiplex PCR. Of more than 200,000 clones detected, approximately 80% appear once; the ten largest clones hold more than 9%. Input material: peripheral blood. These receptors originate from a woman aged 80 or older with COVID-19, enrolled during active disease.

The V and J genes are TRBV24-1 and TRBJ2-2; D unresolved. The CDR3 extends over 15 amino acids. Germline V gene lookup returns CDR1 KGHDR and CDR2 SFDVKD. V lost 5 bases, J lost 1 base, and 10 bases lay in between. CDR3 loop: CATSGPGGNTGELFF. Written as DNA, the CDR3 is TGTGCCACCAGTGGGCCCGGCGGGAACACCGGGGAGCTGTTTTTT.

The chain links TRBV16 to TRBJ1-5, with TRBD1 as a possible D gene (6 bases). Trimming shortened V by 2 bases and J by 4 bases, and 9 bases separated the two germline ends. The CDR3 contains 14 residues. The V gene's germline CDR1 is KGHSY and CDR2 FQNENV. This CDR3 is CASSQSQGNQPQHF. The CDR3 DNA sequence: TGTGCCAGCAGCCAAAGTCAGGGGAATCAGCCCCAGCATTTT.

This chain uses TRBV29-1 with TRBJ2-3; D gene ambiguous. This CDR3 spans 13 amino acids. The germline V gene encodes CDR1 SQVTM and CDR2 ANQGSEA. The germline V and J ends were trimmed by 3 bases and 5 bases, with 12 bases remaining between them. CDR3 in amino acids: CSVDGGPEDTQYF. CDR3 nucleotide sequence: TGCAGCGTTGACGGTGGGCCCGAAGATACGCAGTATTTT.

V is TRBV18 and J is TRBJ1-1; 7 bases map to TRBD1. The CDR3 extends over 15 amino acids. CDR1 is KGHSH, CDR2 LQKENI, per germline. Trimming at V came to 5 bases and at J to 1 base, leaving 7 bases not matched to a gene. The chain's CDR3 is CASSIVQGPNTEAFF. DNA of the CDR3: TGTGCCAGCTCAATCGTACAGGGGCCGAACACTGAAGCTTTCTTT.

The rearrangement uses TRBV19 and TRBJ1-5, with D unresolved. The germline V and J ends were trimmed by 5 bases and 2 bases, with 7 bases remaining between them. Germline V gene lookup returns CDR1 LNHDA and CDR2 SQIVND (reference sequence). This CDR3 is built from 13 residues. CDR3 nucleotides: TGTGCCAGTAGTCTCAGTGGCAATCAGCCCCAGCATTTT. This translates into CASSLSGNQPQHF.

CDR3 residues: CASSPIAGGNQETQYF. CDR3 coding DNA: TGTGCCAGCTCACCCATAGCGGGGGGTAACCAAGAGACCCAGTACTTC. The chain is built from TRBV18 and TRBJ2-5; 10 bases fit TRBD2. Germline CDR1 reads KGHSH; CDR2 reads LQKENI. J was trimmed by 0 bases and V by 3 bases; bases with no gene match: 4. CDR3 size: 16 residues. The full variable domain, in which reference TRBV18 and TRBJ2-5 provide the parts outside the CDR3, is NAGVMQNPRHLVRRRGQEARLRCSPMKGHSHVYWYRQLPEEGLKFMVYLQKENIIDESGMPKERFSAEFPKEGPSILRIQQVVRGDSAAYFCASSPIAGGNQETQYFGPGTRLLVL.